This TCR beta chain was observed in a study of T-cell reconstitution after alpha-beta-depleted transplantation in children. Unique molecular identifiers were incorporated during preparation of the TCRbeta library. TCRdb called the PCR reads again in MiXCR, with one record for every CDR3 protein. Of some 400,000 distinct CDR3 sequences listed, 20% were seen once; the top ten hold around 3.9%. Here the sequenced sample was PBMCs from the stem cell graft donor, taken from the stem cell graft. The clonotype was recovered from a human donor who donated a stem cell graft to a child with acute myeloid leukemia.

This CDR3 is CASSPQGGLYNEQFF. CDR3 bases: TGTGCCAGCAGCCCGCAGGGGGGACTTTACAATGAGCAGTTCTTC. V is TRBV7-3 and J is TRBJ2-1, with a tentative D call TRBD1 (7 bases). Germline assignment: CDR1 SGHTA and CDR2 FQGTGA. V lost 5 bases to trimming and J lost 4 bases, with 15 bases between them. The CDR3 runs 15 residues.